Each of the 17 T cell receptor beta chains below was sequenced from the same sample in a study of cytomegalovirus exposure and HLA in healthy donors. Researchers ran the PCR with 60 Vbeta and 13 Jbeta primers. Libraries were prepared by immunoSEQ multiplex PCR; TCRdb keeps only in-frame clonotypes and omits some of them. Among 100,000 or so clones, approximately 83% were seen once, and the ten largest hold roughly 6.1%. The sequenced sample consisted of PBMCs. Source of these receptors: a man aged 18 to 35 in good health and CMV-seronegative.

This rearrangement joins TRBV11-3 to TRBJ2-2; D call uncertain. The V end was cut by 3 bases, the J end by 4 bases, with 12 bases between. The CDR3 consists of 15 residues. CDR1 and CDR2 from the germline V gene are SGHNT and YENEEA. CDR3 DNA: TGTGCCAGCAGCTTCAAGCCACTTACCACCGGGGAGCTGTTTTTT. Translated: CASSFKPLTTGELFF.

The sample holds a few counts of this clone. The V gene is TRBV19, the J gene TRBJ2-2, with D hard to call. Per the germline V gene, CDR1 is LNHDA and CDR2 is SQIVND (reference sequence). Trimming stripped 5 bases from V and 6 bases from J, with 7 bases between. CDR3 size: 12 residues. CDR3 region: CASSLSPGELFF. As DNA, the CDR3 is TGTGCCAGTAGTTTGAGTCCCGGGGAGCTGTTTTTT. Filled out from reference TRBV19 and TRBJ2-2, the complete variable domain reads DGGITQSPKYLFRKEGQNVTLSCEQNLNHDAMYWYRQDPGQGLRLIYYSQIVNDFQKGDIAEGYSVSREKKESFPLTVTSAQKNPTAFYLCASSLSPGELFFGEGSRLTVL.

The V and J genes are TRBV15 and TRBJ2-5; D is undetermined. The CDR3 has 15 residues. V was shortened by 1 base and J by 2 bases, with 11 bases between the two germline ends. CDR1 and CDR2 from the germline V gene are LNHNV and YYDKDF (reference sequence). DNA for the CDR3: TGTGCCACCAGCAGAGCCCCCGGGTATCAAGAGACCCAGTACTTC. As protein: CATSRAPGYQETQYF.

This rearrangement joins TRBV7-9 to TRBJ1-1; 8 positions agree with TRBD1. This CDR3 comprises 14 residues. Losses at the gene ends were 5 bases for V and 5 bases for J; bases not matched to a gene: 7. The germline CDR1 and CDR2 sequences are SEHNR and FQNEAQ (reference sequence). CDR3 protein: CASSQQGARTEAFF. The DNA for the CDR3 is TGTGCCAGCAGCCAGCAGGGGGCGAGGACTGAAGCTTTCTTT.

V is TRBV19 and J is TRBJ2-7; 7 bases are a match to TRBD1. This CDR3 comprises 14 residues. V was pared by 4 bases and J by 1 base, with 4 bases of the junction left unmatched. The germline V gene encodes CDR1 LNHDA and CDR2 SQIVND (reference sequence). CDR3 sequence: CASSTLGQSYEQYF. DNA of the CDR3: TGTGCCAGTAGTACCTTGGGACAGTCCTACGAGCAGTACTTC.

The chain links TRBV4-3 to TRBJ2-1; 12 positions match TRBD2. V lost 0 bases, J lost 4 bases, and 7 bases stayed unmatched. Germline values: CDR1 LGHNA, CDR2 YSLEER. The CDR3 covers 18 residues. CDR3 residues: CASSQDKILAGGYNEQFF. The CDR3 DNA reads TGCGCCAGCAGCCAAGATAAAATCCTAGCGGGAGGGTACAATGAGCAGTTCTTC.

The chain carries TRBV30 and TRBJ2-7; D remains unclear. CDR1 is GTSNPN, CDR2 SVGIG, per germline (reference sequence). V gave up 3 bases and J gave up 2 bases, with 11 bases separating them. The CDR3 runs to 13 residues. Written as DNA, the CDR3 is TGTGCCTGGAGCCCCGGAGATCCCTACGAGCAGTACTTC. Encoded protein: CAWSPGDPYEQYF.

Written as DNA, the CDR3 is TGTGCCATCAGCGAAGGGGAAGGGGTGGGTGGCTACACCTTC. It specifies CAISEGEGVGGYTF. The chain recombines TRBV10-3 with TRBJ1-2; a possible D gene is TRBD1 (5 bases). Germline CDR1 ENHRY, CDR2 SYGVKD. The CDR3 runs 14 residues. Deletions cut 6 bases from V and 7 bases from J, with 18 bases between.

The chain links TRBV2 to TRBJ2-7; no reliable D call. Germline-derived CDR1 and CDR2 are SNHLY and FYNNEI. This CDR3 has 13 residues. V gave up 6 bases and J gave up 3 bases, with 12 bases separating them. Here the CDR3 reads CASRTPRHYEQYF. In nucleotides, the CDR3 is TGTGCCAGCAGGACCCCCAGACACTACGAGCAGTACTTC. The whole variable domain, filled in from reference TRBV2 and TRBJ2-7, reads EPEVTQTPSHQVTQMGQEVILRCVPISNHLYFYWYRQILGQKVEFLVSFYNNEISEKSEIFDDQFSVERPDGSNFTLKIRSTKLEDSAMYFCASRTPRHYEQYFGPGTRLTVT.

The chain is built from TRBV28 and TRBJ2-7; 9 bases line up with TRBD1. Germline assignment: CDR1 MDHEN and CDR2 SYDVKM. Unmatched junction bases numbered 8, after V lost 2 bases and J lost 3 bases. This CDR3 has 16 amino acids. For the CDR3, the DNA is TGTGCCAGCAGTTTAGCTGGGGTGACAGGGGGCTACGAGCAGTACTTC. This translates into CASSLAGVTGGYEQYF.

The rearrangement links TRBV7-2 to TRBJ1-1; TRBD1 is a possible D gene (5 bases). Per germline, CDR1 SGHTA and CDR2 FQGNSA. V dropped 0 bases and J dropped 0 bases, with 14 bases sitting between them. The CDR3 has 17 amino acids. DNA of the CDR3: TGTGCCAGCAGCTTAGCCAACGACAGAACAATGAACACTGAAGCTTTCTTT. Translation gives CASSLANDRTMNTEAFF.

This rearrangement joins TRBV4-3 to TRBJ2-1, with D hard to call. V gave up 0 bases and J gave up 1 base, with 13 bases separating them. Germline V gives CDR1 LGHNA, CDR2 YSLEER. CDR3 length equals 17 residues. The CDR3 DNA reads TGCGCCAGCAGCCAAGATCCCCACCCTAGTTCCTACAATGAGCAGTTCTTC. Translated: CASSQDPHPSSYNEQFF.

The rearrangement links TRBV15 to TRBJ2-7, with 10 bases identical to TRBD1. The CDR3 runs to 15 residues. Germline trimming cut 1 base from V and 3 bases from J; bases unmatched to any gene: 3. CDR1 and CDR2 (germline): LNHNV, YYDKDF (reference sequence). The CDR3 reads CATSRAGQGIYEQYF. DNA for the CDR3: TGTGCCACCAGCAGAGCGGGACAGGGGATCTACGAGCAGTACTTC.

In its sample, this clone was seen a few times. The J gene is TRBJ2-1, the V gene TRBV6-5, with D maybe TRBD2 (6 bases). V lost 7 bases and J lost 5, with 15 bases in between. Germline-derived CDR1 and CDR2 are MNHEY and SVGAGI. The CDR3 spans 14 residues. CDR3 residues: CASIKSGGDNEQFF. In DNA, the CDR3 is TGTGCCAGCATCAAGAGCGGAGGGGACAATGAGCAGTTCTTC.

The chain couples TRBV28 to TRBJ2-7, with 14 bases aligning to TRBD2. The V and J ends lost 3 bases and 4 bases, in that order; junction bases with no gene match: 5. This CDR3 contains 16 residues. Germline CDR1 MDHEN, CDR2 SYDVKM. The CDR3: CASSFGTSGREYEQYF. The CDR3 DNA follows: TGTGCCAGCAGTTTCGGGACTAGCGGGAGAGAGTACGAGCAGTACTTC. Full variable domain (missing parts from reference TRBV28 and TRBJ2-7): DVKVTQSSRYLVKRTGEKVFLECVQDMDHENMFWYRQDPGLGLRLIYFSYDVKMKEKGDIPEGYSVSREKKERFSLILESASTNQTSMYLCASSFGTSGREYEQYFGPGTRLTVT.

On this clone: Additional DNA sequences in this sample encode the identical CDR3. The V gene is TRBV29-1, the J gene TRBJ1-2; D ambiguous. Germline CDR1 is SQVTM and CDR2 is ANQGSEA. This CDR3 has 13 amino acids. The DNA for the CDR3 is TGCACTCCTTTTGGCTCACGGGGCTATGGCTACACCTTC. Protein: CTPFGSRGYGYTF.

This clone was detected only a few times. The V and J genes are TRBV5-1 and TRBJ1-1; D is unresolved. CDR1 SGHRS and CDR2 YFSETQ come from the germline V gene. Trimming pared 5 bases from V and 3 bases from J, leaving 8 bases between. The CDR3 length is 12 residues. CDR3: CASSQRDTEAFF. As DNA, the CDR3 is TGCGCCAGCAGTCAGCGGGACACTGAAGCTTTCTTT.